One sample yielded the 26 T cell receptor beta chains listed below, sequenced in a study of blood T cell repertoires in COVID-19. Sequenced by immunoSEQ multiplex PCR; TCRdb stores in-frame clones only, minus some. The sample yields about 97,000 clones, 75% to 90% seen once. Sequencing was performed on peripheral blood. These receptors were collected from a human donor in a cohort sampled during active COVID-19.

The chain uses TRBV4-2 and TRBJ1-5, with 7 bases aligning to TRBD1. Germline-derived CDR1 and CDR2 are LGHNA and YNFKEQ. The CDR3 totals 19 residues. V lost 1 base to trimming and J lost 1 base; unmatched junction nucleotides: 13. The CDR3 DNA is TGTGCCAGCAGCCAAGCGGGGATTGGGACAGTCCTGAGCAATCAGCCCCAGCATTTT. Its translation: CASSQAGIGTVLSNQPQHF.

The gene calls are TRBV6-2 or TRBV6-3 and TRBJ1-1; 8 nucleotides match TRBD1. The CDR3 length is 14 residues. In germline, CDR1 is MNHEY, CDR2 SVGEGT. Trimming removed 5 bases from V and 4 bases from J; junction bases left unmatched: 6. The CDR3 reads CASSKQGGATEAFF. DNA of the CDR3: TGTGCCAGCAGTAAACAGGGGGGGGCCACTGAAGCTTTCTTT.

Turning to this clone: The sample carries other DNA sequences with the same CDR3. The chain joins TRBV5-1 to TRBJ2-3, with D possibly matching TRBD1 (5 bases). Looked up from germline, CDR1 is SGHRS and CDR2 is YFSETQ. Trimming pared 2 bases from V and 3 bases from J, leaving 7 bases between. CDR3 length: 13 residues. The CDR3 sequence is CASSFQGTDTQYF. The CDR3 DNA sequence: TGCGCCAGCAGCTTCCAGGGAACAGATACGCAGTATTTT. The entire variable domain, with the rest obtained from reference TRBV5-1 and TRBJ2-3, is as follows: KAGVTQTPRYLIKTRGQQVTLSCSPISGHRSVSWYQQTPGQGLQFLFEYFSETQRNKGNFPGRFSGRQFSNSRSEMNVSTLELGDSALYLCASSFQGTDTQYFGPGTRLTVL.

V and J are TRBV5-1 and TRBJ1-2, with a weak D call TRBD1 (5 bases). Germline assignment: CDR1 SGHRS and CDR2 YFSETQ. The CDR3 has 14 residues. The V end was cut by 5 bases, the J end by 0 bases, with 11 bases between. The DNA for the CDR3 is TGCGCCAGCAGGGAACAGGTTTCTAACTATGGCTACACCTTC. Translated: CASREQVSNYGYTF.

The chain joins TRBV5-1 to TRBJ2-6; TRBD2 aligns across 9 bases. Germline V CDR1 and CDR2: SGHRS, YFSETQ. The CDR3 sequence is 20 residues long. V was pared by 0 bases and J by 4 bases, with 14 bases of the junction left unmatched. The CDR3 DNA is TGCGCCAGCAGCTTGGGACTAGCGGATCGATACGCCCCCGGGGCCAACGTCCTGACTTTC. Translation: CASSLGLADRYAPGANVLTF.

The rearrangement uses TRBV18 and TRBJ1-2; D is perhaps TRBD1 (6 bases). Between the trimmed V and J ends, which lost 5 bases and 4 bases, there was a span of 20 bases. The CDR3 has 16 residues. Looked up from germline, CDR1 is KGHSH and CDR2 is LQKENI. The CDR3 is CASSIGRGLRGYGYTF. CDR3 nucleotide sequence: TGTGCCAGCTCAATTGGCAGGGGACTACGAGGCTATGGCTACACCTTC.

V gene TRBV7-3 combines with J gene TRBJ2-1; no firm D call. From germline, CDR1 is SGHTA and CDR2 FQGTGA. V lost 4 bases and J lost 3, with 7 bases in between. The CDR3 covers 13 residues. The CDR3 bases are TGTGCCAGCAGCTCAACCTTCTACAATGAGCAGTTCTTC. Its translation: CASSSTFYNEQFF.

The V gene is TRBV6-5, the J gene TRBJ1-6; 11 bases are shared with TRBD1. This CDR3 has 13 amino acids. After removal of 6 bases from V and 9 bases from J, the junction contained 1 base not matched to a gene. Per germline, CDR1 MNHEY and CDR2 SVGAGI. CDR3 coding DNA: TGTGCCAGCAGAGGGACAGGGGGTTCACCCCTCCACTTT. Translating it yields CASRGTGGSPLHF.

In this sample, this clone turned up a few times. The chain uses TRBV27 and TRBJ2-2; 7 nucleotides align to TRBD1. Per the germline V gene, CDR1 is MNHEY and CDR2 is SMNVEV (reference sequence). The CDR3 has 14 amino acids. V shed 6 bases, J shed 5 bases, and the junction held 6 bases outside the gene matches. CDR3 loop: CASSTGTETGELFF. The CDR3 coding sequence is TGTGCCAGCAGCACCGGGACAGAAACCGGGGAGCTGTTTTTT.

The rearrangement uses TRBV30 and TRBJ2-7, with 7 bases that match TRBD1. V trimming: 6 bases; J trimming: 2 bases; junction bases outside the gene matches: 4. The CDR3 spans 12 residues. Germline-derived CDR1 and CDR2 are GTSNPN and SVGIG (reference sequence). The CDR3 loop is CACPGTAYEQYF. CDR3 bases: TGTGCCTGCCCCGGGACAGCCTACGAGCAGTACTTC. Full variable domain (remainder filled in from reference TRBV30 and TRBJ2-7): SQTIHQWPATLVQPVGSPLSLECTVEGTSNPNLYWYRQAAGRGLQLLFYSVGIGQISSEVPQNLSASRPQDRQFILSSKKLLLSDSGFYLCACPGTAYEQYFGPGTRLTVT.

The V gene is TRBV5-6, the J gene TRBJ1-6; TRBD1 aligns across 8 bases. The CDR3 has 15 amino acids. V dropped 6 bases and J dropped 7; count of bases not matched to a gene: 9. Germline-derived CDR1 and CDR2 are SGHDT and YYEEEE. The chain's CDR3 is CASNLLTGANSPLHF. The CDR3 DNA reads TGTGCCAGCAACTTACTGACAGGGGCGAATTCACCCCTCCACTTT.

This chain joins TRBV2 and TRBJ2-3, with a possible D match to TRBD2 (5 bases). This CDR3 comprises 14 residues. In germline, CDR1 is SNHLY, CDR2 FYNNEI. Trimming left V 7 bases short and J 8 bases short, with 19 bases between. CDR3 amino acids: CASTGLPIRGTQYF. CDR3 in DNA: TGTGCCAGCACCGGACTCCCCATACGGGGTACGCAGTATTTT.

The rearrangement links TRBV19 to TRBJ2-1; 7 bases are shared with TRBD2. Germline V gene data show CDR1 as LNHDA and CDR2 as SQIVND (reference sequence). After removal of 3 bases from V and 7 bases from J, the junction contained 6 bases not matched to a gene. This CDR3 is built from 14 residues. Here the CDR3 DNA reads TGTGCCAGTAGTATGGGAGGGATCCAGAATGAGCAGTTCTTC. Protein sequence: CASSMGGIQNEQFF.

The rearrangement links TRBV20-1 to TRBJ1-5; D is unclear. Per germline, CDR1 DFQATT and CDR2 SNEGSKA (reference sequence). CDR3 length: 16 amino acids. V was pared by 3 bases and J by 2 bases, with 17 bases between. Here the CDR3 reads CSASHLATQGNQPQHF. CDR3 nucleotide sequence: TGCAGTGCTAGTCACCTTGCCACGCAGGGCAATCAGCCCCAGCATTTT.

The chain employs TRBV7-2 and TRBJ2-4; D might be TRBD1 (6 bases). Per the germline V gene, CDR1 is SGHTA and CDR2 is FQGNSA. The CDR3 spans 12 residues. Trimming removed 5 bases at V and 15 bases at J, with 17 bases between. The CDR3 spells CASSPRDTGWYF. In DNA, the CDR3 is TGTGCCAGCAGCCCACGGGACACGGGATGGTACTTC.

This chain uses TRBV20-1 with TRBJ2-1; no definite D call. The V and J ends lost 0 bases and 11 bases respectively, with 8 bases between them. Germline V gene lookup returns CDR1 DFQATT and CDR2 SNEGSKA (reference sequence). The CDR3 has 11 residues. The CDR3 loop reads CSARETIQQFF. In nucleotides, the CDR3 is TGCAGTGCTAGAGAAACTATACAGCAGTTCTTC.

The rearrangement links TRBV6-6 to TRBJ2-5, with 10 bases fitting TRBD1. V lost 6 bases to trimming and J lost 5 bases; unmatched junction nucleotides: 6. Germline V lookup: CDR1 MNHNY, CDR2 SVGAGI (reference sequence). The CDR3 contains 14 residues. CDR3 in amino acids: CASRETGGGETQYF. Here the CDR3 DNA reads TGTGCCAGCAGGGAGACAGGGGGCGGCGAGACCCAGTACTTC.

This clone was observed once. The chain employs TRBV3-1 (or the pseudogene TRBV3-2) and TRBJ1-2; D might be TRBD1 (6 bases). Per germline, CDR1 LGHDT and CDR2 YNNKEL (reference sequence). The V gene lost 0 bases and the J gene lost 6 bases, with 14 bases spanning the gap. This CDR3 spans 15 amino acids. DNA for the CDR3: TGTGCCAGCAGCCAAGAAACCCAGGGGCTAAATGGCTACACCTTC. It specifies CASSQETQGLNGYTF.

The chain employs TRBV4-2 and TRBJ2-7; D is possibly TRBD1 (5 bases). The germline CDR1 and CDR2 sequences are LGHNA and YNFKEQ. V shed 0 bases and J shed 5 bases, with 23 bases lying between them. This CDR3 contains 18 residues. CDR3 DNA sequence: TGTGCCAGCAGCCAAGATTGGGGCTGGGGCGGCCTCAAAAACGAGCAGTACTTC. It specifies CASSQDWGWGGLKNEQYF.

V and J are TRBV5-4 and TRBJ1-2; 12 bases fit TRBD1. Losses at the gene ends were 4 bases for V and 5 bases for J; bases not matched to a gene: 3. CDR1 is SGHNT and CDR2 is YYREEE in the germline V gene (reference sequence). The CDR3 has 14 amino acids. In nucleotides, the CDR3 is TGTGCCAGCAGCCGGGACAGGGGGCTTTATGGCTACACCTTC. This codes for CASSRDRGLYGYTF.

The rearrangement uses TRBV19 and TRBJ2-3, with D perhaps matching TRBD2 (6 bases). Germline V gene sequence: CDR1 LNHDA, CDR2 SQIVND (reference sequence). V was cut by 7 bases and J by 2 bases, with 13 bases left in between. The CDR3 has 14 residues. The CDR3 coding sequence is TGTGCCAGTACAGCGGGCCCATCCACAGATACGCAGTATTTT. Amino acids: CASTAGPSTDTQYF.

The chain combines TRBV3-1 (or the pseudogene TRBV3-2) with TRBJ2-7; TRBD2 agrees at 9 bases. The CDR3 is 13 residues long. V was clipped by 3 bases and J by 7 bases; unmatched bases: 4. Germline values: CDR1 LGHDT, CDR2 YNNKEL (reference sequence). The CDR3 coding sequence is TGTGCCAGCAGCCAGCGGGGGGGCGGAGAGCAGTACTTC. Amino acid sequence: CASSQRGGGEQYF.

The J gene is TRBJ1-4, the V gene TRBV9; no clear D. CDR1 and CDR2 from the germline V gene are SGDLS and YYNGEE. The CDR3 consists of 14 residues. With 5 bases removed from V and 0 bases from J, the gap between germline ends came to 8 bases. CDR3 residues: CASSADTTNEKLFF. In nucleotides, the CDR3 is TGTGCCAGCAGTGCCGACACAACTAATGAAAAACTGTTTTTT.

V and J are TRBV7-9 and TRBJ1-2, with D possibly TRBD1 on 6 matching bases. Germline assignment: CDR1 SEHNR and CDR2 FQNEAQ (reference sequence). Trimming stripped 3 bases from V and 0 bases from J, with 11 bases between. The length of the CDR3 is 15 residues. CDR3: CASSFPDRTNYGYTF. CDR3 coding DNA: TGTGCCAGCAGCTTTCCCGACAGGACTAACTATGGCTACACCTTC.

The chain joins TRBV27 to TRBJ2-5; no clear D. Between the trimmed V and J ends, which lost 3 bases and 7 bases, there was a span of 9 bases. This CDR3 has 12 residues. Germline V gene lookup returns CDR1 MNHEY and CDR2 SMNVEV (reference sequence). The CDR3 bases are TGTGCCAGCAGTTTCACTATGGGGACCCAGTACTTC. This gives the protein CASSFTMGTQYF.

This chain connects TRBV2 to TRBJ1-2, with unresolved D. V was shortened by 6 bases and J by 0 bases, with 14 bases between the two germline ends. The germline V gene encodes CDR1 SNHLY and CDR2 FYNNEI. The CDR3 has 15 amino acids. CDR3: CASRREITSNYGYTF. For the CDR3, the DNA is TGTGCCAGCAGGAGGGAGATTACTTCTAACTATGGCTACACCTTC.